This T cell receptor (beta chain) was identified in a study of beta chain features in type 1 diabetes. General study findings and limits: Patients with type 1 diabetes carried fewer insertions and had more deletions at their VDJ junctions. All four CD4+ subsets of Type 1 diabetes patients contained TCRB CDR3s that were moderately but significantly shorter.

V shed 0 bases, J shed 2 bases, and the junction held 4 bases outside the gene matches. CDR3 size: 15 residues. Germline CDR1 reads SGHRS; CDR2 reads YFSETQ. The sample holds a few counts of this clone. Its cognate antigen is unknown. Expressed TCRB transcripts were sequenced, since all the RNA that had been isolated was reverse transcribed. Assay: immunoSEQ multiplex PCR; the TCRdb copy retains only in-frame clones and omits some. Of roughly 350,000 clones listed, 9.6% are singletons. Via CD45RO/CCR7/CD25/CD127/CD95/CD27, cells of the CD4+ naive, central memory, regulatory and stem cell-like memory subsets were sorted.

This sequence joins TRBV5-1 and TRBJ2-7; TRBD2 matches at 8 bases. This receptor was obtained from a man aged 25-45 years with type 1 diabetes. The sequenced sample was central memory CD4+ T cells from blood. The CDR3 reads CASSLGPGLAYEQYF. DNA of the CDR3: TGCGCCAGCAGCTTGGGGCCGGGACTAGCCTACGAGCAGTACTTC. The variable domain in full, with the rest retrieved from reference TRBV5-1 and TRBJ2-7, is KAGVTQTPRYLIKTRGQQVTLSCSPISGHRSVSWYQQTPGQGLQFLFEYFSETQRNKGNFPGRFSGRQFSNSRSEMNVSTLELGDSALYLCASSLGPGLAYEQYFGPGTRLTVT.